A single sample is the source of the 22 T cell receptor beta chains below, sequenced in a study of memory CD4+ T cells and cytomegalovirus serostatus. Data came from immunoSEQ multiplex PCR; TCRdb stores just in-frame clones and leaves some out. The sample shows 35,000 to 50,000 clones, 65% to 85% of them seen only once. The sort gate was single viable CD3+CD4+CD8-CD45RO+ cells for memory CD4+ T cells. The specimen was memory CD4+ T cells from blood. The receptors originated from an adult in good health and CMV-seronegative.

This chain joins TRBV6-6 and TRBJ1-2; TRBD1 is a possible D gene (6 bases). This CDR3 spans 15 amino acids. Between the trimmed V and J ends, which lost 7 bases and 4 bases, there was a span of 19 bases. Germline lookup yields CDR1 MNHNY and CDR2 SVGAGI (reference sequence). The CDR3 bases are TGTGCCAGCAACCCGGGGAGGGGGGATAGCTATGGCTACACCTTC. This translates into CASNPGRGDSYGYTF.

This chain joins TRBV5-1 and TRBJ2-5, with a possible D match to TRBD1 (5 bases). The CDR3 is 14 residues long. Looked up from germline, CDR1 is SGHRS and CDR2 is YFSETQ. V lost 3 bases to trimming and J lost 3 bases, with 12 bases between them. CDR3 nucleotide sequence: TGCGCCAGCAGCTCACAACCAGGGAAAGAGACCCAGTACTTC. Amino acids: CASSSQPGKETQYF.

The chain carries TRBV30 and TRBJ1-2; D call uncertain. Per germline, CDR1 GTSNPN and CDR2 SVGIG (reference sequence). CDR3 length equals 13 residues. The V gene lost 0 bases and the J gene lost 8 bases, with 13 bases spanning the gap. The CDR3 region has the DNA TGTGCCTGGAGTGTACAGCAGAAGGGCGGCTACACCTTC. It translates to CAWSVQQKGGYTF.

The chain carries TRBV14 and TRBJ1-1; TRBD1 is a possible D gene (6 bases). CDR1 SGHDN and CDR2 FVKESK come from the germline V gene. V lost 1 base and J lost 8, with 11 bases in between. CDR3 length equals 13 residues. The CDR3 DNA is TGTGCCAGCAGCCAAGCCCTAACAGGGGAAGCTTTCTTT. Translated, it gives CASSQALTGEAFF.

J is TRBJ1-1 and V is TRBV5-1; tentatively, D is TRBD1 (6 bases). V lost 3 bases to trimming and J lost 1 base, with 10 bases between them. There are 14 residues in the CDR3. CDR1 is SGHRS and CDR2 is YFSETQ in the germline V gene. DNA of the CDR3: TGCGCCAGCAGCTCAAAGGGGGAGAACACTGAAGCTTTCTTT. Protein: CASSSKGENTEAFF. Based on the CDR3 plus reference TRBV5-1 and TRBJ1-1, the full variable domain is KAGVTQTPRYLIKTRGQQVTLSCSPISGHRSVSWYQQTPGQGLQFLFEYFSETQRNKGNFPGRFSGRQFSNSRSEMNVSTLELGDSALYLCASSSKGENTEAFFGQGTRLTVV.

In this sample, this clone turned up a few times. V and J are TRBV20-1 and TRBJ1-1; D ambiguous. V lost 3 bases and J lost 10, with 9 bases in between. The CDR3 runs to 10 residues. CDR1 DFQATT and CDR2 SNEGSKA come from the germline V gene (reference sequence). This chain's CDR3 is CSASIGRAFF. In DNA form, the CDR3 reads TGCAGTGCTAGTATAGGGCGAGCTTTCTTT.

The V call is TRBV2, the J call TRBJ1-1; no definite D call. CDR1 SNHLY and CDR2 FYNNEI come from the germline V gene. This CDR3 has 13 residues. Trimming pared 6 bases from V and 4 bases from J, leaving 12 bases between. CDR3 sequence: CASRWSKGTEAFF. DNA for the CDR3: TGTGCCAGCAGATGGAGCAAGGGCACTGAAGCTTTCTTT. Combining the CDR3 with reference TRBV2 and TRBJ1-1 gives the whole variable domain EPEVTQTPSHQVTQMGQEVILRCVPISNHLYFYWYRQILGQKVEFLVSFYNNEISEKSEIFDDQFSVERPDGSNFTLKIRSTKLEDSAMYFCASRWSKGTEAFFGQGTRLTVV.

This chain connects TRBV5-6 to TRBJ1-2; TRBD1 is a possible D gene (5 bases). The V gene's germline CDR1 is SGHDT and CDR2 YYEEEE. This CDR3 is built from 14 residues. V lost 0 bases and J lost 7, with 13 bases in between. The chain's CDR3 is CASSLVAREFGYTF. The CDR3 nucleotides are TGTGCCAGCAGCTTGGTGGCCAGGGAATTTGGCTACACCTTC.

The chain combines TRBV5-1 with TRBJ2-7; no reliable D call. V lost 5 bases and J lost 0, with 12 bases in between. The CDR3 is made up of 14 amino acids. In germline, CDR1 is SGHRS, CDR2 YFSETQ. Written as DNA, the CDR3 is TGCGCCAGCAGTAATAGGGCGGTCTCCTACGAGCAGTACTTC. Residues: CASSNRAVSYEQYF.

The chain has TRBV27 and TRBJ1-4, with D possibly being TRBD1 (5 bases). The V end lost 2 bases, the J end lost 3 bases, and 16 bases lay between the germline ends. CDR3 size: 17 residues. The germline gives CDR1 MNHEY, CDR2 SMNVEV (reference sequence). The CDR3 region has the DNA TGTGCCAGCAGTTTAAGTGCGGGACGTGGGGCTAATGAAAAACTGTTTTTT. Translated: CASSLSAGRGANEKLFF.

The rearrangement links TRBV5-8 to TRBJ1-1, with TRBD1 identical over 8 bases. This CDR3 comprises 14 residues. V was clipped by 4 bases and J by 1 base; unmatched bases: 3. From germline, CDR1 is SGHTS and CDR2 YDEGEE. DNA of the CDR3: TGTGCCAGCAGCGTCGGGACAGGGAACACTGAAGCTTTCTTT. The encoded protein is CASSVGTGNTEAFF. Variable domain in full (rest from reference TRBV5-8 and TRBJ1-1): EAGVTQSPTHLIKTRGQQATLRCSPISGHTSVYWYQQALGLGLQFLLWYDEGEERNRGNFPPRFSGRQFPNYSSELNVNALELEDSALYLCASSVGTGNTEAFFGQGTRLTVV.

The count of this clone is one. The genes are TRBV5-1 and TRBJ2-7; 7 bases align to TRBD1. The CDR3 spans 14 residues. Germline V gives CDR1 SGHRS, CDR2 YFSETQ. After removal of 3 bases from V and 2 bases from J, the junction contained 5 bases not matched to a gene. CDR3 coding DNA: TGCGCCAGCAGCTACGGGACAGCGGCCTACGAGCAGTACTTC. It specifies CASSYGTAAYEQYF.

V usage is TRBV19 and J usage is TRBJ1-2, with 9 positions matching TRBD1. Germline V gene data show CDR1 as LNHDA and CDR2 as SQIVND (reference sequence). The CDR3 totals 16 residues. Trimming took 4 bases from V and 0 from J; bases not matched to a gene: 6. CDR3 bases: TGTGCCAGTAGTAATCCCCGGACAGGGGCTAACTATGGCTACACCTTC. Translation gives CASSNPRTGANYGYTF.

The chain links TRBV20-1 to TRBJ2-3; D is unresolved. Trimming took off 1 base at V and 4 bases at J, with 3 bases between the two ends. The CDR3 covers 11 residues. Germline CDR1 and CDR2: DFQATT and SNEGSKA (reference sequence). The CDR3 reads CSARAADTQYF. The CDR3 DNA is TGCAGTGCTAGAGCTGCAGATACGCAGTATTTT.

V and J are TRBV11-2 and TRBJ2-1, with D uncertain. The germline CDR1 and CDR2 sequences are SGHAT and FQNNGV. V was pared by 0 bases and J by 5 bases, with 8 bases between. This CDR3 comprises 14 residues. The CDR3 DNA reads TGTGCCAGCAGCTTAGATGGCAGAAACAATGAGCAGTTCTTC. Translated: CASSLDGRNNEQFF.

This rearrangement joins TRBV5-1 to TRBJ1-5, with 10 positions matching TRBD1. The CDR3 has 15 residues. Per the germline V gene, CDR1 is SGHRS and CDR2 is YFSETQ. The V and J ends lost 4 bases and 4 bases, in that order; junction bases with no gene match: 5. The CDR3 region is CASSPDRGQNQPQHF. The CDR3 DNA reads TGCGCCAGCAGCCCAGACAGGGGGCAAAATCAGCCCCAGCATTTT.

The chain links TRBV6-5 to TRBJ1-6; a weak D match, TRBD1 (6 bases). V lost 6 bases and J lost 6, with 15 bases in between. CDR3 length: 15 residues. Germline V gives CDR1 MNHEY, CDR2 SVGAGI. Written as DNA, the CDR3 is TGTGCCAGCAGAAAACAGGGAGGCGTTAATTCACCCCTCCACTTT. Its translation: CASRKQGGVNSPLHF.

The chain employs TRBV11-2 and TRBJ2-3; 9 positions agree with TRBD2. Germline V gene data show CDR1 as SGHAT and CDR2 as FQNNGV. V trimming: 2 bases; J trimming: 1 base; junction bases outside the gene matches: 1. The CDR3 is made up of 15 amino acids. The CDR3 protein is CASSLQRGGTDTQYF. As DNA, the CDR3 is TGTGCCAGCAGCTTACAGCGGGGGGGCACAGATACGCAGTATTTT. The complete variable domain, with remaining parts taken from reference TRBV11-2 and TRBJ2-3, reads EAGVAQSPRYKIIEKRQSVAFWCNPISGHATLYWYQQILGQGPKLLIQFQNNGVVDDSQLPKDRFSAERLKGVDSTLKIQPAKLEDSAVYLCASSLQRGGTDTQYFGPGTRLTVL.

This clone was seen only once. This sequence joins TRBV5-6 and TRBJ2-2; D is possibly TRBD1 or TRBD2 (5 bases each). The CDR3 covers 17 residues. Per the germline V gene, CDR1 is SGHDT and CDR2 is YYEEEE. The V end was cut by 8 bases, the J end by 1 base, with 21 bases between. CDR3 sequence (DNA): TGTGCCAGTGGGAGTTATAACAGGAGAAGGAACACCGGGGAGCTGTTTTTT. This codes for CASGSYNRRRNTGELFF.

The V and J genes are TRBV2 and TRBJ2-1, with D possibly being TRBD1 (6 bases). The CDR3 sequence is 16 residues long. Germline CDR1 SNHLY, CDR2 FYNNEI. V dropped 0 bases and J dropped 9 bases, with 18 bases sitting between them. CDR3 DNA: TGTGCCAGCAGTGAAGCGCGTATCCAGGGGAGTGCTGAGCAGTTCTTC. Translating gives CASSEARIQGSAEQFF. The full variable domain, its missing parts supplied by reference TRBV2 and TRBJ2-1, is EPEVTQTPSHQVTQMGQEVILRCVPISNHLYFYWYRQILGQKVEFLVSFYNNEISEKSEIFDDQFSVERPDGSNFTLKIRSTKLEDSAMYFCASSEARIQGSAEQFFGPGTRLTVL.

This chain uses TRBV28 with TRBJ1-4; TRBD1 is a possible D gene (6 bases). Germline loops: CDR1 MDHEN, CDR2 SYDVKM. Trimming removed 4 bases at V and 7 bases at J, with 13 bases between. The CDR3 runs to 14 residues. CDR3 loop: CASSSTGKLEKLFF. As DNA, the CDR3 is TGTGCCAGCAGTTCCACAGGGAAGCTTGAAAAACTGTTTTTT.

V gene TRBV11-2 combines with J gene TRBJ2-7, with 10 bases lining up with TRBD2. Trimming at V came to 3 bases and at J to 4 bases, leaving 6 bases not matched to a gene. The CDR3 length is 15 residues. Per the germline V gene, CDR1 is SGHAT and CDR2 is FQNNGV. The CDR3 sequence is CASSLASGGTYEQYF. DNA for the CDR3: TGTGCCAGCAGCTTGGCTAGCGGGGGAACTTACGAGCAGTACTTC.